The 18 T cell receptor beta chains given below trace back to one sample, sequenced in a study of blood T cells in healthy people across ages. PCR was performed a second time for roughly 7 to 12 cycles using a sample-barcoded 5' primer and a J-beta primer mix. TCRdb itself ran the 5' RACE reads through MiXCR, one entry per CDR3 protein. The table lists some 1 million distinct CDR3 sequences, roughly 45% of them singletons. Sequenced: blood. The receptors shown here come from a woman aged 55-69 years in good health.

The CDR3 bases are TGTGCCAGCAGTTTTGGGGGGGCGGCTCAAGAGACCCAGTACTTC. Residues: CASSFGGAAQETQYF. This chain connects TRBV28 to TRBJ2-5; possible D gene TRBD2, 7 bases. Germline-derived CDR1 and CDR2 are MDHEN and SYDVKM. CDR3 length: 15 amino acids. The V end was cut by 3 bases, the J end by 2 bases, with 13 bases between. The full variable domain, completed using reference TRBV28 and TRBJ2-5, is DVKVTQSSRYLVKRTGEKVFLECVQDMDHENMFWYRQDPGLGLRLIYFSYDVKMKEKGDIPEGYSVSREKKERFSLILESASTNQTSMYLCASSFGGAAQETQYFGPGTRLLVL.

This clonotype was detected a few times. This chain connects TRBV11-2 to TRBJ2-7; D is undetermined. Germline V lookup: CDR1 SGHAT, CDR2 FQNNGV. V lost 1 base and J 2 bases, leaving 12 bases between the germline ends. There are 15 residues in the CDR3. The CDR3 loop reads CASSLVISSPYEQYF. CDR3 nucleotides: TGTGCCAGCAGCTTAGTTATATCGTCCCCCTACGAGCAGTACTTC.

This chain joins TRBV6-1 and TRBJ2-5, with D uncertain. Trimming stripped 1 base from V and 2 bases from J, with 14 bases between. Germline lookup yields CDR1 MNHNS and CDR2 SASEGT. The CDR3 runs to 16 residues. The CDR3 spells CASSEGRPMLQETQYF. CDR3 coding DNA: TGTGCCAGCAGTGAAGGCAGACCTATGCTACAAGAGACCCAGTACTTC.

The chain employs TRBV7-8 and TRBJ2-7; 13 nucleotides line up with TRBD2. CDR1 is SGHVS and CDR2 is FQNEAQ in the germline V gene. This CDR3 region has 20 residues. The V segment lost 1 base and the J segment 2 bases; nucleotides outside the gene matches: 14. The CDR3 DNA reads TGTGCCAGCAGCTTAGTTGGACTAGCGGGAGTTTTGACCAGCCCCTACGAGCAGTACTTC. Translation: CASSLVGLAGVLTSPYEQYF.

This clonotype was detected only a few times. This sequence joins TRBV7-2 and TRBJ2-1; the D is unclear. CDR1 is SGHTA and CDR2 is FQGNSA in the germline V gene. V lost 0 bases to trimming and J lost 7 bases, with 16 bases between them. CDR3 size: 16 residues. The DNA of the CDR3 is TGTGCCAGCAGCTTAGCTGGAACGACCTGGGGAAATGAGCAGTTCTTC. Its protein is CASSLAGTTWGNEQFF.

The chain links TRBV27 to TRBJ2-2; 9 bases match TRBD1. Germline V lookup: CDR1 MNHEY, CDR2 SMNVEV (reference sequence). V gave up 10 bases and J gave up 4 bases; unmatched junction bases: 7. CDR3 length: 14 amino acids. In nucleotides, the CDR3 is TGTGCCACAACGGGACAGGGCCTCACCGGGGAGCTGTTTTTT. This codes for CATTGQGLTGELFF.

The chain uses TRBV20-1 and TRBJ2-1; TRBD1 is a possible D gene (6 bases). With 4 bases removed from V and 1 base from J, the gap between germline ends came to 8 bases. CDR1 DFQATT and CDR2 SNEGSKA come from the germline V gene (reference sequence). The CDR3 consists of 13 residues. CDR3 in amino acids: CSAKGDSYNEQFF. The DNA of the CDR3 is TGCAGTGCTAAGGGGGATTCCTACAATGAGCAGTTCTTC.

This clonotype has only a few counts. J is TRBJ2-3 and V is TRBV20-1, with 12 nucleotides matching TRBD2. The CDR3 runs to 13 residues. Germline V CDR1 and CDR2: DFQATT, SNEGSKA (reference sequence). CDR3 in amino acids: CRTGLAGADTQYF. In nucleotides, the CDR3 is TGCAGAACGGGACTAGCGGGCGCAGATACGCAGTATTTT.

This chain links TRBV9 with TRBJ1-5; D may be TRBD1 (5 bases). The CDR3 has 14 amino acids. V gave up 3 bases and J gave up 4 bases, with 11 bases separating them. Germline CDR1 is SGDLS and CDR2 is YYNGEE. CDR3 sequence (DNA): TGTGCCAGCAGCGCCCAGTCAGGGAATCAGCCCCAGCATTTT. Its translation is CASSAQSGNQPQHF.

Only one count was recorded for this clonotype. V gene TRBV15 combines with J gene TRBJ2-5; D perhaps matches TRBD2 (6 bases). From germline, CDR1 is LNHNV and CDR2 YYDKDF (reference sequence). This CDR3 is 15 amino acids long. V dropped 4 bases and J dropped 11 bases, with 23 bases sitting between them. The CDR3 region is CATSTPGLLYNEQYF. The CDR3 DNA sequence: TGTGCCACCAGCACACCGGGACTGCTATACAATGAGCAGTACTTC. Full variable domain (outside the CDR3, taken from reference TRBV15 and TRBJ2-5): DAMVIQNPRYQVTQFGKPVTLSCSQTLNHNVMYWYQQKSSQAPKLLFHYYDKDFNNEADTPDNFQSRRPNTSFCFLDIRSPGLGDTAMYLCATSTPGLLYNEQYFGPGTRLLVL.

The V call is TRBV7-2, the J call TRBJ2-3; perhaps D is TRBD1 or TRBD2 (5 bases each). With 5 bases removed from V and 3 bases from J, the gap between germline ends came to 12 bases. Germline V gene sequence: CDR1 SGHTA, CDR2 FQGNSA. There are 14 residues in the CDR3. In DNA, the CDR3 is TGTGCCAGCAGCCGCGCCGGGACGACAGATACGCAGTATTTT. Translating gives CASSRAGTTDTQYF.

The chain carries TRBV20-1 and TRBJ2-1, with a tentative D call TRBD2 (5 bases). Germline V CDR1 and CDR2: DFQATT, SNEGSKA (reference sequence). The CDR3 is made up of 13 amino acids. Trimming left V 5 bases short and J 5 bases short, with 13 bases between. This CDR3 reads CSAWGEVHNEQFF. As DNA, the CDR3 is TGCAGTGCTTGGGGAGAGGTTCACAATGAGCAGTTCTTC.

This clonotype came up a few times. The chain uses TRBV14 and TRBJ2-5; no clear D. The germline CDR1 and CDR2 sequences are SGHDN and FVKESK. V was clipped by 0 bases and J by 1 base, with 6 bases between them. The CDR3 extends over 14 amino acids. The DNA for the CDR3 is TGTGCCAGCAGCCAAGATTCACTCCAAGAGACCCAGTACTTC. Amino acids: CASSQDSLQETQYF.

As to this clonotype: At one boundary the junction diverges from the germline segment, which might be a read error. The V gene is TRBV19, the J gene TRBJ2-7, with 13 bases that match TRBD2. The CDR3 has 14 amino acids. Germline CDR1 reads LNHDA; CDR2 reads SQIVND (reference sequence). The CDR3 DNA is TGTACCAGTACCGGGACTAGCGGGGCCTACGAGCAGTACTTC. Translated: CTSTGTSGAYEQYF. Looking up the rest from reference TRBV19 and TRBJ2-7 gives the full variable domain: DGGITQSPKYLFRKEGQNVTLSCEQNLNHDAMYWYRQDPGQGLRLIYYSQIVNDFQKGDIAEGYSVSREKKESFPLTVTSAQKNPTAFYLCTSTGTSGAYEQYFGPGTRLTVT.

The chain employs TRBV7-9 and TRBJ1-1; D uncertain. The CDR3 length is 14 residues. Germline CDR1 is SEHNR and CDR2 is FQNEAQ (reference sequence). V was shortened by 10 bases and J by 4 bases, with 19 bases between the two germline ends. The CDR3 loop reads CATKGEELSTEAFF. The CDR3 DNA reads TGTGCCACCAAGGGTGAGGAGTTGAGCACTGAAGCTTTCTTT.

This chain joins TRBV29-1 and TRBJ2-4; D may be TRBD2 (5 bases). The J call may be in error: the DNA end matches TRBJ2-5 better. The V gene's germline CDR1 is SQVTM and CDR2 ANQGSEA. This CDR3 region has 12 residues. The CDR3, as DNA: TGCAGCGCCACCGCCGGAGGAGAGACCCAGTACTTC. This sequence encodes CSATAGGETQYF.

This clonotype was observed a few times. The V call is TRBV7-9, the J call TRBJ2-3; the D is unclear. Looked up from germline, CDR1 is SEHNR and CDR2 is FQNEAQ (reference sequence). Trimming removed 2 bases from V and 4 bases from J, with 10 bases in between. This CDR3 spans 14 amino acids. CDR3 region: CASSLILTPDTQYF. CDR3 DNA: TGTGCCAGCAGCTTAATCCTCACGCCAGATACGCAGTATTTT.

This clonotype showed up just a few times. The chain uses TRBV3-1 and TRBJ2-4, with TRBD2 matching 9 bases. Germline V gene sequence: CDR1 LGHDT, CDR2 YNNKEL (reference sequence). The CDR3 is made up of 17 amino acids. V lost 3 bases, J lost 0 bases, and 6 bases stayed unmatched. In DNA form, the CDR3 reads TGTGCCAGCAGCCAGGGGCTAGCGGGACTAGCCAAAAACATTCAGTACTTC. It translates to CASSQGLAGLAKNIQYF.